This T cell receptor (beta chain) comes out of a study of blood T cell repertoires in COVID-19. Study background: T cells, B-cell-depleted T cells, or PBMCs supplied cDNA or gDNA.

In the study's own analysis: Estimation of nucleated cell counts relied on the amplification of reference gene primers. Profiling relied on immunoSEQ multiplex PCR, and the TCRdb table lists in-frame clones only, not all of them. V and J calls and clone size are given by that table; D and trimming were obtained from the DNA. The sample shows 250,000 to 300,000 clones, approximately 91% of them seen only once. V shed 10 bases and J shed 7 bases, with 14 bases lying between them. In germline, CDR1 is SNHLY, CDR2 FYNNEI. The CDR3 contains 11 residues. Seattle patient enrollment occurred during active infection, with longitudinal follow-up thereafter.

The clonotype comes from a woman in her 30s with COVID-19, enrolled during active disease. The J gene is TRBJ2-7, the V gene TRBV2, with a tentative D call TRBD2 (6 bases). Sequenced: peripheral blood. Here the CDR3 reads CATGRAGEQYF. The CDR3 region has the DNA TGTGCCACCGGGCGGGCGGGGGAGCAGTACTTC.